This T cell receptor (beta chain) was sequenced for a study of T-cell memory formation after mild COVID-19. TCRdb redid the calling of the 5' RACE reads with MiXCR, one entry per CDR3 protein. The top ten hold around 8.4% of the sample, which has a few hundred thousand distinct CDR3 sequences, about a fifth seen once. Germline CDR1 and CDR2: LGHDT and YNNKEL (reference sequence). V dropped 1 base and J dropped 6; count of bases not matched to a gene: 5. This CDR3 has 14 amino acids. V is TRBV3-1 and J is TRBJ2-7; 8 nucleotides align to TRBD2. The specimen sequenced was PBMCs or a T cell subset sorted from them (not recorded which). The TCR comes from an adult woman who had mild COVID-19 (a few samples of this study predate the infection). Cell type and time point are not known. The CDR3 DNA reads as TGTGCCAGCAGCCAAGCGGGGGGGCCGTTCGAGCAGTACTTC. This gives the protein CASSQAGGPFEQYF.